This T cell receptor (beta chain) was sequenced in a study of cytomegalovirus exposure and HLA in healthy donors. Worth noting for this clone: Its antigen remains unidentified.

The repertoire was sequenced with immunoSEQ multiplex PCR; TCRdb's copy has only in-frame clones and lacks some. The sample contains about 120,000 clones, around 85% of which appear only once. Donors were drawn from the approximately 110-subject validation cohort, separate from the approximately 700-subject first cohort. Regarding the study as a whole: Three CMV-associated chains were confirmed in vitro to be specific for CMV antigens.

Material for sequencing was PBMCs. The sequence was obtained from a woman aged 25 to 39 in good health and CMV-seronegative.

The CDR3, as DNA: TGTGCCAGCAGCTTCTATGGGGGGAAGGTTGGTACTGAAGCTTTCTTT. Translation: CASSFYGGKVGTEAFF. The chain carries TRBV5-6 and TRBJ1-1; D is perhaps TRBD1 (5 bases). Looked up from germline, CDR1 is SGHDT and CDR2 is YYEEEE. V gave up 2 bases and J gave up 5 bases, with 19 bases separating them. The CDR3 runs 16 residues. Supplemented by reference TRBV5-6 and TRBJ1-1, the full variable domain reads DAGVTQSPTHLIKTRGQQVTLRCSPKSGHDTVSWYQQALGQGPQFIFQYYEEEERQRGNFPDRFSGHQFPNYSSELNVNALLLGDSALYLCASSFYGGKVGTEAFFGQGTRLTVV.